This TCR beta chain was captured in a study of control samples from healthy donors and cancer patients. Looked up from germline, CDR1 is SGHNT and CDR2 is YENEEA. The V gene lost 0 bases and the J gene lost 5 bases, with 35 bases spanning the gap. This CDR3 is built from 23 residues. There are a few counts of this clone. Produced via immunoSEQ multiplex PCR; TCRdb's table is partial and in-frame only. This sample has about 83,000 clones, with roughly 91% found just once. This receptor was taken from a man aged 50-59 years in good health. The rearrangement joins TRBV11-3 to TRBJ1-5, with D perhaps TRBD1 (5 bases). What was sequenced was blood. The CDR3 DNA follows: TGTGCCAGCAGCTTAGAGGTACAGGATGAGGGATCAATACTACTCGGTCCAGATCAGCCCCAGCATTTT. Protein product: CASSLEVQDEGSILLGPDQPQHF.